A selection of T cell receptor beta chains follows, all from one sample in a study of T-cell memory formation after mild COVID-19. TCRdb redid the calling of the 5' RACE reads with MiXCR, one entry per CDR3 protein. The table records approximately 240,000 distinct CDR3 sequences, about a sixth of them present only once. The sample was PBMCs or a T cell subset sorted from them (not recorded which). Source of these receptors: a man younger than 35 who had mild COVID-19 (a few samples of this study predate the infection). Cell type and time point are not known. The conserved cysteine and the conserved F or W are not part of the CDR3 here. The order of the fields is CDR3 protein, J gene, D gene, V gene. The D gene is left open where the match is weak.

CDR3: ASSLGTAAETQY
J: TRBJ2-5
D: -
V: TRBV5-1

CDR3: SARVGGSWEETQY
J: TRBJ2-5
D: -
V: TRBV20-1

CDR3: ASSPLDSKEPQH
J: TRBJ1-5
D: -
V: TRBV18

CDR3: ASSEGFWGATEAF
J: TRBJ1-1
D: -
V: TRBV6-1

CDR3: ASSLARRAGIDEQF
J: TRBJ2-1
D: -
V: TRBV7-2

CDR3: ASSQESGKVYPTDTQY
J: TRBJ2-3
D: TRBD2
V: TRBV4-3

CDR3: SVRGDGGELF
J: TRBJ2-2
D: -
V: TRBV20-1

CDR3: ASSLSFTGGTDTQY
J: TRBJ2-3
D: -
V: TRBV7-3

CDR3: ASSSRSSGANVLT
J: TRBJ2-6
D: -
V: TRBV5-6

CDR3: ASSYSVARIGETQY
J: TRBJ2-5
D: -
V: TRBV11-2

CDR3: ASSPGSGSGNTIY
J: TRBJ1-3
D: -
V: TRBV18

CDR3: ASSPGGWPQH
J: TRBJ1-5
D: TRBD1
V: TRBV2

CDR3: ASSPDRFTGELF
J: TRBJ2-2
D: -
V: TRBV7-2

CDR3: ASSLVGTGVTEAF
J: TRBJ1-1
D: TRBD1
V: TRBV5-1

CDR3: ASRSFSETQY
J: TRBJ2-5
D: -
V: TRBV6-5

CDR3: SASNGRTYEQY
J: TRBJ2-7
D: -
V: TRBV20-1

CDR3: AISDLGLGQETQY
J: TRBJ2-5
D: TRBD2
V: TRBV10-3

CDR3: ASSLGGAEDTQY
J: TRBJ2-3
D: TRBD2
V: TRBV7-3

CDR3: ASSLVPDRGNQPQH
J: TRBJ1-5
D: TRBD1
V: TRBV5-5

CDR3: ASSSTPDSYEQY
J: TRBJ2-7
D: -
V: TRBV5-1

CDR3: ASSLYKGEQF
J: TRBJ2-1
D: -
V: TRBV28

CDR3: ASSYSIWGAYNEQF
J: TRBJ2-1
D: -
V: TRBV6-5

CDR3: STPDRTLTQY
J: TRBJ2-3
D: -
V: TRBV20-1

CDR3: SAPLGLTSTDTQY
J: TRBJ2-3
D: -
V: TRBV29-1

CDR3: ASSWDSPSEQY
J: TRBJ2-7
D: TRBD1
V: TRBV18

CDR3: ASSQDFLGNYGYT
J: TRBJ1-2
D: -
V: TRBV4-3

CDR3: SVEARTGWTEAF
J: TRBJ1-1
D: TRBD1
V: TRBV29-1

CDR3: SAIESSSGNTIY
J: TRBJ1-3
D: -
V: TRBV29-1

CDR3: ASSQTGTGNSPLH
J: TRBJ1-6
D: TRBD1
V: TRBV18

CDR3: ASTNSQGYEQY
J: TRBJ2-7
D: -
V: TRBV6-1

CDR3: SAKAGAGGYT
J: TRBJ1-2
D: -
V: TRBV20-1

CDR3: ASSQDPPQVGQETQY
J: TRBJ2-5
D: -
V: TRBV4-2

CDR3: ASSVYSGTNQETQY
J: TRBJ2-5
D: -
V: TRBV9

CDR3: ASGDVGAGTEAF
J: TRBJ1-1
D: -
V: TRBV10-3

CDR3: ASSPSIGDGLNSPLH
J: TRBJ1-6
D: -
V: TRBV9

CDR3: ASSEEGGKLF
J: TRBJ1-4
D: -
V: TRBV6-1

CDR3: ASSLDGSGNTIY
J: TRBJ1-3
D: -
V: TRBV5-1

CDR3: ASGGAMNTEAF
J: TRBJ1-1
D: -
V: TRBV5-1

CDR3: ASSPSVGIADTQY
J: TRBJ2-3
D: -
V: TRBV7-9

CDR3: ASSQGQGAIQY
J: TRBJ2-4
D: TRBD1
V: TRBV3-1

CDR3: ASSLQLAGYTDTQY
J: TRBJ2-3
D: TRBD2
V: TRBV7-9

CDR3: ASSPGGTGAVRNQPQH
J: TRBJ1-5
D: TRBD1
V: TRBV12-3/TRBV12-4

CDR3: ASSLSSSPLH
J: TRBJ1-6
D: -
V: TRBV28

CDR3: SVAPRSGGVNTEAF
J: TRBJ1-1
D: TRBD1
V: TRBV29-1

CDR3: ASSLVGGGTEAF
J: TRBJ1-1
D: -
V: TRBV7-2

CDR3: ASSLRTSYYEQY
J: TRBJ2-7
D: -
V: TRBV4-1

CDR3: ASSSDGGKPQH
J: TRBJ1-5
D: -
V: TRBV5-1